This T cell receptor (beta chain) was identified in a study of human T cells and chemical hapten exposure. This clonotype was seen a handful of times. Its antigen is still unknown. General observations from the study: Unchanged with DPC sensitization were TCRs above 1 in 1000 frequency.

TCRdb analysed the RACE reads with MiXCR anew, one entry per CDR3 protein. The table includes nearly 80,000 distinct CDR3 sequences, around a tenth detected once. Described time point: patch test 1, 2 weeks after DPC sensitization. Treatment denoted: therapeutic diphenylcyclopropenone sensitization with weekly scalp DPC. This sample comprised whole blood, obtained in connection with sensitization to the hapten diphenylcyclopropenone (DPC). The sequence was collected from a woman between 45 and 65 years old with alopecia areata. Some clones in this sample may be carry-over from other donors' samples.

CDR3 loop: CSAHGPTGQPQHF. CDR3 DNA sequence: TGCAGCGCGCACGGGCCAACGGGTCAGCCCCAGCATTTT. The chain has TRBV29-1 and TRBJ1-5; D not certain. The CDR3 totals 13 residues. V shed 7 bases and J shed 6 bases, with 16 bases lying between them. Germline assignment: CDR1 SQVTM and CDR2 ANQGSEA. Drawing the rest from reference TRBV29-1 and TRBJ1-5, the complete variable domain is SAVISQKPSRDICQRGTSLTIQCQVDSQVTMMFWYRQQPGQSLTLIATANQGSEATYESGFVIDKFPISRPNLTFSTLTVSNMSPEDSSIYLCSAHGPTGQPQHFGDGTRLSIL.